The clone carrying this T cell receptor (beta chain) has a handful of counts. Its antigen is not known. TCRdb's copy holds only in-frame clones and misses some; the assay was immunoSEQ multiplex PCR. Sampling found roughly 3,600 clones, none seen once. The entry originates in a study of T cell clonality in common variable immunodeficiency. Study observations and caveats: In common variable immunodeficiency, TCR beta chains reportedly carried fewer deletions and N-nucleotide insertions. Repertoire-complication correlations in CVID were limited by patient heterogeneity.

The receptor comes from a human donor with common variable immunodeficiency. What was sequenced was peripheral blood mononuclear cells.

The sequenced CDR3 bases are TGTGCCAGCCAGGGACAGGGAATCTATGGC. It translates to CASQGQGIYG. The whole CDR3 is CASQGQGIYGYTF. The chain has TRBV19 and TRBJ1-2; 9 positions agree with TRBD1. The read terminates 3 residues before the CDR3 end, so the remaining end is supplied by the germline J gene. Germline CDR1 LNHDA, CDR2 SQIVND (reference sequence). The CDR3 spans 13 residues. Unmatched junction bases numbered 6, after V lost 9 bases and J lost 4 bases.